This TCR beta chain was identified during a study of regulatory T cells in long-lasting Graves disease. Specified time point: newly diagnosed GD, antithyroid drugs for less than 3 months. Making the TCR library involved RNA that had been extracted from PBMCs. The authors built TCR beta libraries using iRepertoire HTBI primers and Arm-PCR of CDR3 regions. MiXCR, applied by TCRdb to the multiplex PCR reads, yields one record per CDR3 protein. The repertoire includes 320,000 or so distinct CDR3 sequences, 15% to 20% of them detected once, and 38% sits in the top ten. V was pared by 2 bases and J by 6 bases, with 14 bases between. The CDR3 contains 13 residues. Germline V CDR1 and CDR2: SQVTM, ANQGSEA.

V is TRBV29-1 and J is TRBJ2-7; D could derive from TRBD1 or TRBD2 (6 bases each). The starting material was peripheral blood mononuclear cells (PBMCs), obtained at new diagnosis, from a patient treated with antithyroid drugs. The TCR originated in a female donor with Graves disease. The CDR3 nucleotides read TGCAGCGTTGAAAATTCTGGAGGGGGCGAGCAGTACTTC. This gives the protein CSVENSGGGEQYF.